Below are 10 T cell receptor beta chains sequenced from a single sample in a study of vaccination and CD4 T cells after COVID-19. Treatment: roughly ten-day PBMC culture with coronavirus spike peptide pools or control peptides (ViraFEST assay). Their antigen targets remain unknown. CD4+ T cells that had been cultured provided DNA sequenced with the Oncomine TCR Beta short-read assay. TCRdb re-called the PCR reads through MiXCR, storing one row per CDR3 protein. The data contain more than 15,000 distinct CDR3 sequences, approximately 70% of them singletons. Sequences were obtained from CD4+ T cells from blood, cultured in vitro. The receptors here all came from a human donor who had recovered from COVID-19.

The chain joins TRBV30 to TRBJ1-5, with TRBD1 identical over 7 bases. CDR1 GTSNPN and CDR2 SVGIG come from the germline V gene (reference sequence). The length of the CDR3 is 16 residues. Trimming at V came to 5 bases and at J to 0 bases, leaving 10 bases not matched to a gene. CDR3 sequence: CAWSRRDRYSNQPQHF. The CDR3 region has the DNA TGTGCCTGGTCCCGCCGGGACAGATATAGCAATCAGCCCCAGCATTTT.

The CDR3 DNA is TGTGCCAGCACGCCAACCAGAGGGAACACTGAAGCTTTCTTT. Protein: CASTPTRGNTEAFF. The chain uses TRBV7-2 and TRBJ1-1; no reliable D call. The CDR3 loop spans 14 amino acids. In germline, CDR1 is SGHTA, CDR2 FQGNSA. V lost 7 bases, J lost 1 base, and 13 bases lay in between.

This clonotype appeared a few times. The chain carries TRBV20-1 and TRBJ1-5, with D unclear. The germline V and J ends were trimmed by 0 bases and 5 bases, with 14 bases remaining between them. The length of the CDR3 is 15 residues. Germline V gene lookup returns CDR1 DFQATT and CDR2 SNEGSKA (reference sequence). The CDR3 DNA is TGCAGTGCTAGAGATTCCTCGAGCCCCGATCAGCCCCAGCATTTT. Translation: CSARDSSSPDQPQHF.

The chain couples TRBV20-1 to TRBJ1-5; 10 positions agree with TRBD1. With 5 bases clipped from V and 4 bases from J, the junction kept 8 bases outside the gene matches. The CDR3 contains 15 residues. Per germline, CDR1 DFQATT and CDR2 SNEGSKA (reference sequence). The CDR3 DNA follows: TGCAGTGCTTCCCGGGACAGGGGTTGGAATCAGCCCCAGCATTTT. It codes for CSASRDRGWNQPQHF.

The chain joins TRBV6-2 or TRBV6-3 to TRBJ1-5; TRBD1 agrees at 9 bases. The trim removed 7 bases at V and 5 bases at J, leaving 15 bases unmatched. The CDR3 contains 17 residues. From germline, CDR1 is MNHEY and CDR2 SVGEGT. CDR3 protein: CASNYEGGTGLDQPQHF. The CDR3 nucleotides are TGTGCCAGCAACTACGAAGGGGGGACAGGGCTTGATCAGCCCCAGCATTTT.

V usage is TRBV20-1 and J usage is TRBJ2-1; 7 bases match TRBD2. Looked up from germline, CDR1 is DFQATT and CDR2 is SNEGSKA (reference sequence). The CDR3 spans 14 residues. CDR3 protein: CSKGRGGSYNEQFF. DNA of the CDR3: TGCAGCAAGGGACGAGGCGGGAGTTACAATGAGCAGTTCTTC.

The chain recombines TRBV20-1 with TRBJ1-2, with 7 bases lining up with TRBD1. Germline V lookup: CDR1 DFQATT, CDR2 SNEGSKA (reference sequence). This CDR3 contains 19 residues. Germline trimming cut 6 bases from V and 5 bases from J; bases unmatched to any gene: 27. For the CDR3, the DNA is TGCAGTGCAAGATCGGGACAGAGAGAAGGATCCGGCGGGGGTTATGGCTACACCTTC. Translation: CSARSGQREGSGGGYGYTF.

The J gene is TRBJ1-1, the V gene TRBV7-2; a possible D gene is TRBD1 (5 bases). CDR3 length: 15 amino acids. In germline, CDR1 is SGHTA, CDR2 FQGNSA. Trimming shortened V by 2 bases and J by 1 base, and 11 bases separated the two germline ends. CDR3: CASSLRGRRNTEAFF. CDR3 nucleotide sequence: TGTGCCAGCAGCTTAAGGGGCCGCAGGAACACTGAAGCTTTCTTT.

CDR3 nucleotides: TGTGCCAGCAGCTTGGGGGGAGCTCCGAATCAGCCCCAGCATTTT. It encodes CASSLGGAPNQPQHF. The J gene is TRBJ1-5, the V gene TRBV7-2; tentative D call: TRBD1 (5 bases). CDR1 is SGHTA and CDR2 is FQGNSA in the germline V gene. CDR3 length equals 15 residues. V was trimmed by 3 bases and J by 4 bases, leaving 13 bases between them.

The J gene is TRBJ2-3, the V gene TRBV6-2 or TRBV6-3, with TRBD2 matching 13 bases. With 4 bases clipped from V and 4 bases from J, the junction kept 8 bases outside the gene matches. The CDR3 extends over 17 amino acids. Germline V gene data show CDR1 as MNHEY and CDR2 as SVGEGT. Written as DNA, the CDR3 is TGTGCCAGCAGTTTTAGGGGGACTAGCGGGAAGGCAGATACGCAGTATTTT. Its translation is CASSFRGTSGKADTQYF.